Below, 27 T cell receptor beta chains from the same sample are listed, as sequenced in a study of shared clonotypes between healthy human individuals. The naive CD8 fraction comprised CD45RO-negative cells positively selected for CCR7 and excluded terminally differentiated effector memory CD45RA+ cells. Sequenced by immunoSEQ multiplex PCR; TCRdb stores in-frame clones only, minus some. The data contain roughly 590,000 clones, roughly 95% of them singletons. Source material: naive CD8+ T cells sorted from blood. The receptors were sampled from a woman aged 25 to 39 in good health.

This clone was picked up one time. The J gene is TRBJ2-5, the V gene TRBV27, with D tentatively TRBD2 (5 bases). Trimming removed 8 bases at V and 7 bases at J, with 17 bases between. CDR1 and CDR2 from the germline V gene are MNHEY and SMNVEV (reference sequence). CDR3 length: 13 residues. This CDR3 is CASCPMTGGTQYF. For the CDR3, the DNA is TGTGCCAGCTGCCCCATGACTGGAGGGACCCAGTACTTC.

This rearrangement joins TRBV5-1 to TRBJ2-1; 7 bases are a match to TRBD2. Germline CDR1 reads SGHRS; CDR2 reads YFSETQ. V lost 4 bases to trimming and J lost 8 bases; unmatched junction nucleotides: 12. The CDR3 runs to 15 residues. This CDR3 is CASSLRDYPFHEQFF. CDR3 coding DNA: TGCGCCAGCAGCCTCCGGGACTACCCTTTCCATGAGCAGTTCTTC. Using reference TRBV5-1 and TRBJ2-1 for the parts outside the CDR3, the full variable domain is KAGVTQTPRYLIKTRGQQVTLSCSPISGHRSVSWYQQTPGQGLQFLFEYFSETQRNKGNFPGRFSGRQFSNSRSEMNVSTLELGDSALYLCASSLRDYPFHEQFFGPGTRLTVL.

Turning to this clone: Other DNA sequences in this sample translate to the same CDR3. The chain recombines TRBV27 with TRBJ2-1; the match to TRBD2 covers 7 bases. Losses at the gene ends were 3 bases for V and 1 base for J; bases not matched to a gene: 3. The length of the CDR3 is 15 residues. Per the germline V gene, CDR1 is MNHEY and CDR2 is SMNVEV (reference sequence). The CDR3 spells CASSLSGISYNEQFF. Here the CDR3 DNA reads TGTGCCAGCAGTTTGAGCGGGATATCCTACAATGAGCAGTTCTTC.

The CDR3 here is CASRMGSGTGGNGYTF. In DNA, the CDR3 is TGTGCCAGCAGAATGGGGTCCGGGACAGGGGGCAATGGCTACACCTTC. The V and J genes are TRBV27 and TRBJ1-2; the match to TRBD1 covers 12 bases. V shed 6 bases and J 6 bases; nucleotides not matched to a gene: 11. The germline gives CDR1 MNHEY, CDR2 SMNVEV (reference sequence). The CDR3 consists of 16 residues.

The rearrangement links TRBV28 to TRBJ2-7; D might be TRBD2 (5 bases). Germline V gives CDR1 MDHEN, CDR2 SYDVKM. CDR3 length: 13 residues. Between the trimmed V and J ends, which lost 8 bases and 2 bases, there was a span of 13 bases. The CDR3 DNA reads as TGTGCCAGCGAGGGCAGCGAACCCTACGAGCAGTACTTC. Translated, it gives CASEGSEPYEQYF.

The J gene is TRBJ2-5, the V gene TRBV5-6; D may correspond to TRBD1 or TRBD2 (5 bases each). This CDR3 comprises 14 residues. Germline CDR1 and CDR2: SGHDT and YYEEEE. Trimming pared 3 bases from V and 1 base from J, leaving 10 bases between. CDR3 nucleotide sequence: TGTGCCAGCAGCTCTCAGGGAGTCCAAGAGACCCAGTACTTC. It encodes CASSSQGVQETQYF.

This clone is a singleton in its sample. The chain carries TRBV7-8 and TRBJ2-1; D gene unclear. Germline CDR1 SGHVS, CDR2 FQNEAQ. This CDR3 has 15 residues. Trimming removed 1 base from V and 3 bases from J, with 10 bases in between. This CDR3 is CASSLGVLIYNEQFF. Written as DNA, the CDR3 is TGTGCCAGCAGCTTAGGGGTCCTAATCTACAATGAGCAGTTCTTC.

The J gene is TRBJ2-1, the V gene TRBV2; D gene uncertain. Trimming took 6 bases from V and 7 from J, leaving 10 bases between them. The CDR3 covers 12 residues. Germline V lookup: CDR1 SNHLY, CDR2 FYNNEI. The CDR3 sequence is CASSKTLNEQFF. DNA of the CDR3: TGTGCCAGCAGCAAAACCTTGAATGAGCAGTTCTTC.

The chain employs TRBV5-6 and TRBJ1-5, with D possibly being TRBD1 (6 bases). Trimming took off 3 bases at V and 1 base at J, with 11 bases between the two ends. Germline assignment: CDR1 SGHDT and CDR2 YYEEEE. The CDR3 runs to 15 residues. This CDR3 is CASSSRGKSNQPQHF. CDR3 coding DNA: TGTGCCAGCAGCTCCAGGGGAAAGAGCAATCAGCCCCAGCATTTT.

The chain recombines TRBV19 with TRBJ2-7; 7 bases are a match to TRBD2. The V and J ends lost 4 bases and 5 bases, in that order; junction bases with no gene match: 11. The germline gives CDR1 LNHDA, CDR2 SQIVND (reference sequence). This CDR3 contains 15 residues. The CDR3: CASSTGGSVPNEQYF. CDR3 nucleotides: TGTGCCAGTAGTACAGGCGGGAGTGTTCCCAACGAGCAGTACTTC.

V and J are TRBV30 and TRBJ2-3; a possible D gene is TRBD2 (6 bases). The CDR3 totals 14 residues. Trimming took off 2 bases at V and 2 bases at J, with 11 bases between the two ends. Germline CDR1 reads GTSNPN; CDR2 reads SVGIG (reference sequence). CDR3 DNA: TGTGCCTGGAGTTTGACTAGTACCACAGATACGCAGTATTTT. This encodes CAWSLTSTTDTQYF.

The rearrangement joins TRBV5-1 to TRBJ2-1, with D perhaps assigned TRBD1 or TRBD2 (5 bases each). CDR1 and CDR2 from the germline V gene are SGHRS and YFSETQ. Trimming took 4 bases from V and 4 from J, leaving 18 bases between them. This CDR3 has 16 amino acids. The CDR3 nucleotides read TGCGCCAGCAGCCGGGACGGCAGGCAGGAATACAATGAGCAGTTCTTC. Its protein product is CASSRDGRQEYNEQFF.

This clone was seen only once. The chain recombines TRBV5-1 with TRBJ1-2, with no clear D. This CDR3 is 14 amino acids long. Germline loops: CDR1 SGHRS, CDR2 YFSETQ. V was pared by 0 bases and J by 1 base, with 7 bases between. CDR3 protein: CASSLVAVNYGYTF. CDR3 bases: TGCGCCAGCAGCTTGGTAGCAGTTAACTATGGCTACACCTTC.

This chain uses TRBV27 with TRBJ2-5; D is unresolved. The CDR3 runs to 11 residues. The V gene's germline CDR1 is MNHEY and CDR2 SMNVEV (reference sequence). V lost 4 bases and J lost 5, with 5 bases in between. Here the CDR3 reads CASSYFETQYF. Written as DNA, the CDR3 is TGTGCCAGCAGTTATTTTGAGACCCAGTACTTC.

The rearrangement joins TRBV27 to TRBJ2-1, with 12 bases that match TRBD1. The CDR3 has 15 residues. Per the germline V gene, CDR1 is MNHEY and CDR2 is SMNVEV (reference sequence). The V gene end was trimmed by 6 bases and the J gene end by 8 bases; junction bases not matched to a gene: 8. As DNA, the CDR3 is TGTGCCAGCAGCTTCATAGGGACAGGGGGCGATGAGCAGTTCTTC. Translation gives CASSFIGTGGDEQFF.

Points on this clone: Distinct nucleotide sequences in the sample also encode this CDR3. The V gene is TRBV27, the J gene TRBJ2-1; TRBD2 agrees at 7 bases. Per the germline V gene, CDR1 is MNHEY and CDR2 is SMNVEV (reference sequence). The CDR3 totals 15 residues. V gave up 3 bases and J gave up 7 bases; unmatched junction bases: 9. The CDR3 DNA follows: TGTGCCAGCAGTTTTGGTGGGAGGGCCGTGAATGAGCAGTTCTTC. Translated: CASSFGGRAVNEQFF.

In DNA form, the CDR3 reads TGCAGTGCTAGAGTACACGAGCAGTACTTC. Residues: CSARVHEQYF. The chain joins TRBV20-1 to TRBJ2-7; D is unresolved. The germline V gene encodes CDR1 DFQATT and CDR2 SNEGSKA (reference sequence). The length of the CDR3 is 10 residues. V lost 1 base, J lost 5 bases, and 3 bases lay in between.

J is TRBJ2-5 and V is TRBV2; D not resolved. The ends were cut back, 0 bases at V and 2 bases at J, with 10 bases in the middle. The germline V gene encodes CDR1 SNHLY and CDR2 FYNNEI. The CDR3 is 15 residues long. CDR3 loop: CASSEAGLGQETQYF. DNA for the CDR3: TGTGCCAGCAGTGAAGCGGGGTTGGGGCAAGAGACCCAGTACTTC.

V gene TRBV7-7 combines with J gene TRBJ2-7; D gene uncertain. The germline V gene encodes CDR1 SSHAT and CDR2 FNYEAQ (reference sequence). Trimming pared 5 bases from V and 0 bases from J, leaving 8 bases between. The CDR3 has 13 amino acids. The DNA of the CDR3 is TGTGCCAGCAGCCCTATAACCTCCTACGAGCAGTACTTC. It is translated as CASSPITSYEQYF.

The chain is built from TRBV5-4 and TRBJ2-7; 8 nucleotides align to TRBD2. This CDR3 spans 14 amino acids. The V and J ends lost 3 bases and 0 bases, in that order; junction bases with no gene match: 2. Germline V gives CDR1 SGHNT, CDR2 YYREEE (reference sequence). CDR3 region: CASSSGTSSYEQYF. The CDR3 DNA reads TGTGCCAGCAGCTCCGGGACTAGCTCCTACGAGCAGTACTTC.

The rearrangement joins TRBV29-1 to TRBJ1-5; D unclear. The CDR3 totals 12 residues. Germline V gene lookup returns CDR1 SQVTM and CDR2 ANQGSEA. V dropped 6 bases and J dropped 0 bases, with 6 bases sitting between them. The CDR3 loop is CSVRDSNQPQHF. The CDR3 DNA follows: TGCAGCGTCCGAGATAGCAATCAGCCCCAGCATTTT. Full variable domain (rest looked up from reference TRBV29-1 and TRBJ1-5): SAVISQKPSRDICQRGTSLTIQCQVDSQVTMMFWYRQQPGQSLTLIATANQGSEATYESGFVIDKFPISRPNLTFSTLTVSNMSPEDSSIYLCSVRDSNQPQHFGDGTRLSIL.

The chain is built from TRBV25-1 and TRBJ1-4; 10 positions agree with TRBD1. The V gene's germline CDR1 is MGHDK and CDR2 SYGVNS. The CDR3 extends over 18 amino acids. Trimming took 5 bases from V and 0 from J; bases not matched to a gene: 9. CDR3 protein: CASSIPGQGTPTNEKLFF. CDR3 sequence (DNA): TGTGCCAGCAGTATCCCGGGACAGGGGACCCCAACTAATGAAAAACTGTTTTTT.

The chain has TRBV22-1 and TRBJ2-6. TRBV22-1 is a documented pseudogene. The CDR3 length is 17 residues. The CDR3 sequence is CPGRMGSEQSRANVLTF. In DNA, the CDR3 is TGTCCTGGGAGGATGGGCAGCGAACAAAGTCGGGCCAACGTCCTGACTTTC.

This chain connects TRBV13 to TRBJ2-1; D is unresolved. The CDR3 contains 15 residues. The germline V gene has CDR1 PRHDT and CDR2 FYEKMQ (reference sequence). Trimming left V 6 bases short and J 0 bases short, with 12 bases between. The CDR3 protein is CASREGPLSYNEQFF. The CDR3 nucleotides read TGTGCCAGCAGAGAAGGACCTCTCTCCTACAATGAGCAGTTCTTC.

The chain carries TRBV6-1 and TRBJ2-3; D is uncertain. Trimming removed 2 bases at V and 6 bases at J, with 6 bases between. CDR3 length equals 12 residues. Per germline, CDR1 MNHNS and CDR2 SASEGT. The CDR3 bases are TGTGCCAGCAGTGAATTCGGGGATACGCAGTATTTT. Its protein product is CASSEFGDTQYF.

This clone was detected once. J is TRBJ2-7 and V is TRBV28; D remains ambiguous. V gave up 4 bases and J gave up 12 bases, with 25 bases separating them. Germline V gene lookup returns CDR1 MDHEN and CDR2 SYDVKM. This CDR3 is 15 amino acids long. The CDR3 is CASSYDVNALVGLYF. CDR3 in DNA: TGTGCCAGCAGTTATGATGTAAATGCCTTAGTGGGGTTGTACTTC.

The J gene is TRBJ2-3, the V gene TRBV14, with 8 bases aligning to TRBD2. The CDR3 contains 16 residues. The ends lost 0 bases at V and 4 bases at J; junction bases unmatched: 6. Germline V gene sequence: CDR1 SGHDN, CDR2 FVKESK. The CDR3 loop is CASSQDTGGPPDTQYF. Written as DNA, the CDR3 is TGTGCCAGCAGCCAAGATACGGGAGGGCCCCCAGATACGCAGTATTTT.